These 26 T cell receptor beta chains were sequenced from one sample in a study of T-cell reconstitution after alpha-beta-depleted transplantation in children. The TCRbeta library incorporated unique molecular identifiers. One entry per CDR3 protein results from TCRdb running MiXCR on the PCR reads. Altogether about a million distinct CDR3 sequences are present, roughly 29% being singletons, with the ten largest covering over 25%. The source was PBMCs, mostly from graft donor cells, collected 360 days after TCRalphabeta/CD19-depleted stem cell transplant. The receptors stem from a boy under three years old who had a stem cell transplant for SCID, so the T cells may come from the graft donor.

This clonotype was counted many times. The rearrangement joins TRBV12-3 or TRBV12-4 to TRBJ1-3; D unclear. The V end was cut by 4 bases, the J end by 4 bases, with 5 bases between. The CDR3 has 12 amino acids. The chain's CDR3 is CASSSVGNTIYF. CDR3 sequence (DNA): TGTGCCAGCAGTTCTGTAGGAAACACCATATATTTT.

The rearrangement joins TRBV5-1 to TRBJ2-1; TRBD2 matches at 7 bases. V shed 3 bases, J shed 9 bases, and the junction held 12 bases outside the gene matches. The CDR3 is 15 residues long. Looked up from germline, CDR1 is SGHRS and CDR2 is YFSETQ. CDR3 sequence: CASSSPSTSLSEQFF. The CDR3 coding sequence is TGCGCCAGCAGCTCCCCTTCGACTAGCTTAAGTGAGCAGTTCTTC.

CDR3 DNA sequence: TGTGCCAGCAGCTTAGTGCGGACAGAGTCCACCGGGGAGCTGTTTTTT. The encoded protein is CASSLVRTESTGELFF. V is TRBV7-8 and J is TRBJ2-2, with D tentatively TRBD1 (6 bases). Deletions cut 1 base from V and 4 bases from J, with 13 bases between. CDR1 is SGHVS, CDR2 FQNEAQ, per germline. This CDR3 spans 16 amino acids.

The gene calls are TRBV6-2 or TRBV6-3 and TRBJ2-2, with TRBD1 matching over 8 bases. The germline V gene has CDR1 MNHEY and CDR2 SVGEGT. V dropped 5 bases and J dropped 4; count of bases not matched to a gene: 15. The CDR3 consists of 18 residues. DNA of the CDR3: TGTGCCAGCAGTCCATGGACAGGGATATTCGAACGCACCGGGGAGCTGTTTTTT. It specifies CASSPWTGIFERTGELFF.

This clonotype was counted once. This chain connects TRBV12-3 or TRBV12-4 to TRBJ2-1; 16 nucleotides agree with TRBD2. This CDR3 region has 20 residues. With 5 bases clipped from V and 10 bases from J, the junction kept 20 bases outside the gene matches. The CDR3 loop is CASSQPSRRGTSGGVWEQFF. The CDR3, as DNA: TGTGCCAGCAGTCAACCTTCGCGCAGGGGGACTAGCGGGGGGGTATGGGAGCAGTTCTTC.

V usage is TRBV5-6 and J usage is TRBJ2-2; D possibly corresponds to TRBD2 (5 bases). V was clipped by 1 base and J by 1 base, with 8 bases between them. Germline CDR1 reads SGHDT; CDR2 reads YYEEEE. The CDR3 runs 15 residues. The CDR3 reads CASSLNGVNTGELFF. As DNA, the CDR3 is TGTGCCAGCAGCTTGAACGGGGTGAACACCGGGGAGCTGTTTTTT.

This clonotype was counted a few times. The chain uses TRBV20-1 and TRBJ2-7, with D hard to call. Per the germline V gene, CDR1 is DFQATT and CDR2 is SNEGSKA (reference sequence). This CDR3 has 13 amino acids. V lost 2 bases and J lost 3, with 11 bases in between. CDR3 amino acids: CSARSTKVYEQYF. The CDR3 DNA follows: TGCAGTGCTAGATCTACAAAGGTCTACGAGCAGTACTTC.

There are many counts of this clonotype. V is TRBV9 and J is TRBJ2-7; the D gene is possibly TRBD2 (5 bases). V was cut by 4 bases and J by 7 bases, with 27 bases left in between. The CDR3 length is 17 residues. Germline V gives CDR1 SGDLS, CDR2 YYNGEE. The CDR3 spells CASSPFPRTAVSGEQYF. The CDR3 DNA reads TGTGCCAGCAGCCCGTTCCCCCGGACTGCCGTATCGGGTGAGCAGTACTTC. The whole variable domain, filled in from reference TRBV9 and TRBJ2-7, reads DSGVTQTPKHLITATGQRVTLRCSPRSGDLSVYWYQQSLDQGLQFLIQYYNGEERAKGNILERFSAQQFPDLHSELNLSSLELGDSALYFCASSPFPRTAVSGEQYFGPGTRLTVT.

The rearrangement uses TRBV12-3 or TRBV12-4 and TRBJ2-3; 9 positions match TRBD2. The CDR3 is 14 amino acids. J lost 7 bases, V lost 6 bases, and 8 bases had no gene match. The CDR3 is CASRRAGGRYTQYF. In DNA, the CDR3 is TGTGCCAGCAGGCGCGCGGGGGGGCGTTATACGCAGTATTTT.

The V and J genes are TRBV5-1 and TRBJ2-7, with D possibly TRBD1 on 6 matching bases. Looked up from germline, CDR1 is SGHRS and CDR2 is YFSETQ. Trimming pared 2 bases from V and 3 bases from J, leaving 12 bases between. The CDR3 sequence is 14 residues long. CDR3 protein: CASSFSGHDYEQYF. DNA for the CDR3: TGCGCCAGCAGCTTTTCGGGACACGACTACGAGCAGTACTTC.

This clonotype has more than one count but fewer than ten. The rearrangement links TRBV4-3 to TRBJ2-3; 8 bases align to TRBD2. There are 18 residues in the CDR3. V lost 0 bases to trimming and J lost 2 bases; unmatched junction nucleotides: 10. Germline CDR1 and CDR2: LGHNA and YSLEER. CDR3: CASSQDISGGPITDTQYF. The DNA of the CDR3 is TGCGCCAGCAGCCAAGATATCAGCGGGGGACCGATCACAGATACGCAGTATTTT.

The chain links TRBV12-3 or TRBV12-4 to TRBJ1-3; possible D gene TRBD1, 5 bases. Trimming removed 3 bases at V and 3 bases at J, with 12 bases between. This CDR3 contains 15 residues. The CDR3 DNA reads TGTGCCAGCAGTTTTTCGGGGGTCGGTGGAAACACCATATATTTT. It codes for CASSFSGVGGNTIYF.

The rearrangement uses TRBV29-1 and TRBJ2-2, with TRBD1 matching over 7 bases. CDR3 length: 13 amino acids. Losses at the gene ends were 8 bases for V and 1 base for J; bases not matched to a gene: 4. The germline gives CDR1 SQVTM, CDR2 ANQGSEA. The CDR3 DNA reads TGCAGCACACGGACAGGGAACACCGGGGAGCTGTTTTTT. This encodes CSTRTGNTGELFF.

This clonotype was detected many times. This CDR3 reads CASSPGDIGNTIYF. CDR3 nucleotides: TGTGCCAGCAGCCCCGGGGACATTGGAAACACCATATATTTT. The chain carries TRBV28 and TRBJ1-3; maybe TRBD1 (6 bases). This CDR3 comprises 14 residues. CDR1 and CDR2 from the germline V gene are MDHEN and SYDVKM. Trimming pared 6 bases from V and 3 bases from J, leaving 12 bases between. Based on the CDR3 plus reference TRBV28 and TRBJ1-3, the full variable domain is DVKVTQSSRYLVKRTGEKVFLECVQDMDHENMFWYRQDPGLGLRLIYFSYDVKMKEKGDIPEGYSVSREKKERFSLILESASTNQTSMYLCASSPGDIGNTIYFGEGSWLTVV.

This chain connects TRBV5-1 to TRBJ2-7; D may be TRBD1 (6 bases). V gave up 4 bases and J gave up 1 base, with 12 bases separating them. CDR1 and CDR2 from the germline V gene are SGHRS and YFSETQ. There are 14 residues in the CDR3. The CDR3 reads CASSVTTGSYEQYF. CDR3 nucleotide sequence: TGCGCCAGCAGCGTAACGACAGGTTCCTACGAGCAGTACTTC.

This rearrangement joins TRBV20-1 to TRBJ1-5; D is unclear. Germline V gene data show CDR1 as DFQATT and CDR2 as SNEGSKA (reference sequence). Trimming stripped 2 bases from V and 3 bases from J, with 5 bases between. CDR3 length: 12 amino acids. The DNA for the CDR3 is TGCAGTGCTAGACGACCCAATCAGCCCCAGCATTTT. Its translation is CSARRPNQPQHF.

This clonotype has at least ten counts. The V and J genes are TRBV2 and TRBJ2-2; D gene ambiguous. The CDR3 covers 13 residues. V dropped 7 bases and J dropped 3 bases, with 9 bases sitting between them. CDR1 SNHLY and CDR2 FYNNEI come from the germline V gene. The CDR3 DNA reads TGTGCCAGCAAGGCTCCCGACACCGGGGAGCTGTTTTTT. As protein: CASKAPDTGELFF.

The chain uses TRBV5-5 and TRBJ1-1, with TRBD1 as a possible D gene (5 bases). The CDR3 sequence is 15 residues long. CDR1 SGHKS and CDR2 YYEKEE come from the germline V gene (reference sequence). The germline V and J ends were trimmed by 4 bases and 6 bases, with 19 bases remaining between them. In nucleotides, the CDR3 is TGTGCCAGCAGCCAACGATTACAGGCTAACGCTGAAGCTTTCTTT. Translation gives CASSQRLQANAEAFF.

The chain employs TRBV29-1 and TRBJ1-2; TRBD1 might be the D (6 bases). Germline CDR1 and CDR2: SQVTM and ANQGSEA. Between the trimmed V and J ends, which lost 7 bases and 7 bases, there was a span of 13 bases. CDR3 length: 11 amino acids. CDR3 loop: CSEGTPRGYTF. In DNA form, the CDR3 reads TGCAGCGAAGGGACACCACGTGGCTACACCTTC.

The chain joins TRBV10-3 to TRBJ1-1; D remains unclear. The CDR3 length is 13 residues. The V and J ends lost 4 bases and 4 bases respectively, with 10 bases between them. Germline CDR1 ENHRY, CDR2 SYGVKD. The CDR3 sequence: CAISGRGATEAFF. The CDR3 DNA reads as TGTGCCATCAGTGGCCGGGGAGCCACTGAAGCTTTCTTT.

V is TRBV6-1 and J is TRBJ2-7; D possibly matches TRBD1 or TRBD2 (6 bases each). Germline V gene sequence: CDR1 MNHNS, CDR2 SASEGT. This CDR3 region has 15 residues. The V gene lost 5 bases and the J gene lost 2 bases, with 16 bases spanning the gap. The CDR3 here is CASSRDRGQTYEQYF. CDR3 coding DNA: TGTGCCAGCAGTCGCGACCGGGGGCAGACCTACGAGCAGTACTTC.

This clonotype was seen a few times. V gene TRBV29-1 combines with J gene TRBJ1-1; tentative D call: TRBD1 (5 bases). Between the trimmed V and J ends, which lost 1 base and 4 bases, there was a span of 7 bases. This CDR3 is built from 12 residues. Germline values: CDR1 SQVTM, CDR2 ANQGSEA. The CDR3 here is CSVEGGFTEAFF. The CDR3 bases are TGCAGCGTTGAAGGGGGGTTCACTGAAGCTTTCTTT.

The chain couples TRBV5-5 to TRBJ2-3; perhaps D is TRBD1 or TRBD2 (6 bases each). Between the trimmed V and J ends, which lost 2 bases and 1 base, there was a span of 14 bases. Germline assignment: CDR1 SGHKS and CDR2 YYEKEE (reference sequence). The CDR3 loop spans 16 amino acids. CDR3 bases: TGTGCCAGCAGCTTTTGGGGGGCAGAGCGCACAGATACGCAGTATTTT. This sequence encodes CASSFWGAERTDTQYF. The whole variable domain, filled in from reference TRBV5-5 and TRBJ2-3, reads DAGVTQSPTHLIKTRGQQVTLRCSPISGHKSVSWYQQVLGQGPQFIFQYYEKEERGRGNFPDRFSARQFPNYSSELNVNALLLGDSALYLCASSFWGAERTDTQYFGPGTRLTVL.

This clonotype appeared a single time. The chain couples TRBV5-1 to TRBJ2-5, with 11 bases lining up with TRBD2. Germline CDR1 and CDR2: SGHRS and YFSETQ. The CDR3 covers 16 residues. The trim removed 0 bases at V and 6 bases at J, leaving 7 bases unmatched. The CDR3 coding sequence is TGCGCCAGCAGCTTGGTTAGCGGGGGGGGCCGGAAGACCCAGTACTTC. Translation: CASSLVSGGGRKTQYF.

This clonotype was seen a few times. The genes are TRBV20-1 and TRBJ2-1; tentative D call: TRBD1 (6 bases). CDR1 DFQATT and CDR2 SNEGSKA come from the germline V gene (reference sequence). The CDR3 consists of 13 residues. Trimming cost V 1 base and J 5 bases, with 9 bases left between them. CDR3 amino acids: CSARVYRDNEQFF. The CDR3 region has the DNA TGCAGTGCTAGAGTTTACAGGGACAATGAGCAGTTCTTC.

The chain carries TRBV7-9 and TRBJ1-1; TRBD1 matches at 7 bases. The CDR3 covers 14 residues. The germline CDR1 and CDR2 sequences are SEHNR and FQNEAQ (reference sequence). The trim removed 5 bases at V and 4 bases at J, leaving 7 bases unmatched. As DNA, the CDR3 is TGTGCCAGCAGCGCCCGACAGGGTAGCACTGAAGCTTTCTTT. It is translated as CASSARQGSTEAFF.